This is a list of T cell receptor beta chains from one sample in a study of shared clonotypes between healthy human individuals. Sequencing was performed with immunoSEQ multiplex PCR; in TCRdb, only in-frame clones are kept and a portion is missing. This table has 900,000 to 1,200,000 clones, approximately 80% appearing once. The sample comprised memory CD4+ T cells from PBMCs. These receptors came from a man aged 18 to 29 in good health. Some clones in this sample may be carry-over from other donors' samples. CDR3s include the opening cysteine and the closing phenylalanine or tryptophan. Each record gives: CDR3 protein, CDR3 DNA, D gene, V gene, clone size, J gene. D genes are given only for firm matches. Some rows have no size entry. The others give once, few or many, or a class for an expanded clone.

cdr3_aa: CASSFIYNEQFF; cdr3_nt: TGTGCCAGCAGCTTTATCTACAATGAGCAGTTCTTC; d_call: .; v_call: TRBV11-2; clone_size: .; j_call: TRBJ2-1
cdr3_aa: CASSVAGRGNEQFF; cdr3_nt: TGTGCCAGCAGCGTGGCGGGGAGGGGCAATGAGCAGTTCTTC; d_call: TRBD2; v_call: TRBV9; clone_size: few; j_call: TRBJ2-1
cdr3_aa: CASRVRDRLIRSNQPQHF; cdr3_nt: TGTGCCAGCAGGGTCCGGGACCGCTTGATTCGTAGCAATCAGCCCCAGCATTTT; d_call: .; v_call: TRBV28; clone_size: .; j_call: TRBJ1-5
cdr3_aa: CASNSPPLSGNTIYF; cdr3_nt: TGTGCCAGCAATTCCCCCCCCCTCTCTGGAAACACCATATATTTT; d_call: .; v_call: TRBV28; clone_size: .; j_call: TRBJ1-3
cdr3_aa: CASSGTGSQPQHF; cdr3_nt: TGTGCCAGCAGCGGGACAGGGTCTCAGCCCCAGCATTTT; d_call: TRBD1; v_call: TRBV28; clone_size: once; j_call: TRBJ1-5
cdr3_aa: CASRDSSNQPQHF; cdr3_nt: TGTGCCAGCCGTGACAGTAGCAATCAGCCCCAGCATTTT; d_call: .; v_call: TRBV19; clone_size: .; j_call: TRBJ1-5
cdr3_aa: CASSRWTSANWIQETQYF; cdr3_nt: TGTGCCAGCAGCCGTTGGACTAGCGCCAACTGGATACAAGAGACCCAGTACTTC; d_call: TRBD2; v_call: TRBV7-9; clone_size: .; j_call: TRBJ2-5
cdr3_aa: CASSILGSGTNQPQHF; cdr3_nt: TGTGCCAGTAGTATTTTAGGGTCAGGGACCAATCAGCCCCAGCATTTT; d_call: .; v_call: TRBV19; clone_size: .; j_call: TRBJ1-5
cdr3_aa: CASSPGTSSEQYF; cdr3_nt: TGTGCCAGCAGCCCAGGGACATCTTCGGAGCAGTACTTC; d_call: .; v_call: TRBV11-3; clone_size: .; j_call: TRBJ2-7
cdr3_aa: CAWSVLRNTGELFF; cdr3_nt: TGTGCCTGGAGTGTACTTAGGAACACCGGGGAGCTGTTTTTT; d_call: .; v_call: TRBV30; clone_size: .; j_call: TRBJ2-2
cdr3_aa: CASSLGQTRYTF; cdr3_nt: TGTGCCAGCAGTCTTGGACAGACCCGCTACACCTTC; d_call: .; v_call: TRBV28; clone_size: few; j_call: TRBJ1-2
cdr3_aa: CASSLMGTSNTGELFF; cdr3_nt: TGTGCCAGCAGCTTAATGGGGACCTCGAACACCGGGGAGCTGTTTTTT; d_call: .; v_call: TRBV7-3; clone_size: .; j_call: TRBJ2-2
cdr3_aa: CASTLGGHTDTQYF; cdr3_nt: TGTGCCAGCACACTGGGTGGGCACACAGATACGCAGTATTTT; d_call: .; v_call: TRBV2; clone_size: few; j_call: TRBJ2-3
cdr3_aa: CASSDLTGYRGYTF; cdr3_nt: TGTGCCAGCAGTGACCTGACAGGGTATCGTGGCTACACCTTC; d_call: TRBD1; v_call: TRBV6-1; clone_size: .; j_call: TRBJ1-2
cdr3_aa: CASSLENYEQYF; cdr3_nt: TGTGCCAGCAGCTTGGAGAACTACGAGCAGTACTTC; d_call: .; v_call: TRBV5-4; clone_size: .; j_call: TRBJ2-7
cdr3_aa: CASSKGETSNQPQHF; cdr3_nt: TGTGCCAGCAGTAAGGGGGAAACTAGCAATCAGCCCCAGCATTTT; d_call: .; v_call: TRBV2; clone_size: .; j_call: TRBJ1-5
cdr3_aa: CASHGGQVDQETQYF; cdr3_nt: TGTGCCAGTCACGGGGGTCAGGTGGACCAAGAGACCCAGTACTTC; d_call: .; v_call: TRBV2; clone_size: few; j_call: TRBJ2-5
cdr3_aa: CASSLGTVSGNTIYF; cdr3_nt: TGCGCCAGCAGCTTGGGGACGGTCTCTGGAAACACCATATATTTT; d_call: .; v_call: TRBV5-1; clone_size: .; j_call: TRBJ1-3
cdr3_aa: CASSMLRLAGSETQYF; cdr3_nt: TGTGCCAGTAGTATGCTTCGACTAGCGGGATCGGAGACCCAGTACTTC; d_call: TRBD2; v_call: TRBV19; clone_size: .; j_call: TRBJ2-5